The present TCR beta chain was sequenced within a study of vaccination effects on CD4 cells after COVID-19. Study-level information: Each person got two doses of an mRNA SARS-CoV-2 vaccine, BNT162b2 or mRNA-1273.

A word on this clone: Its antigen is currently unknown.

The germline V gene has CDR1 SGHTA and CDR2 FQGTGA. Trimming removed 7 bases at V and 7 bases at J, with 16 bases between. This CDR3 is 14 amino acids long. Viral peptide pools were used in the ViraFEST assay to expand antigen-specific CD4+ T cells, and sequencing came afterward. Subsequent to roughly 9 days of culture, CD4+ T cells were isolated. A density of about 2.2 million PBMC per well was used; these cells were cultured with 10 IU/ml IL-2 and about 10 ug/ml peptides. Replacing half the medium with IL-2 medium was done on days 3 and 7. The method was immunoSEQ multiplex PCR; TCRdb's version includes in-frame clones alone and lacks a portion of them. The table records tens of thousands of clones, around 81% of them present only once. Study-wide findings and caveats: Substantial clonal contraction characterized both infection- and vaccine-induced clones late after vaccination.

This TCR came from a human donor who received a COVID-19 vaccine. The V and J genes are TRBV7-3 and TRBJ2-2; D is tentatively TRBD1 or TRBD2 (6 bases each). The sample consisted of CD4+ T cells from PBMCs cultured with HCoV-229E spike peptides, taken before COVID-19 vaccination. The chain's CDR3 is CASTKGGRFGELFF. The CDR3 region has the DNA TGTGCCAGCACTAAGGGGGGAAGATTCGGGGAGCTGTTTTTT.